Included here is one T cell receptor beta chain sequence, with context. Its specificity is not known. A multiplex PCR was run with 60 Vbeta primers and 13 Jbeta primers. In the original processing: A later analysis counted 80 million or so unique TCR beta chains, around 10 million shared. TCRdb's copy holds only in-frame clones and misses some; the assay was immunoSEQ multiplex PCR. V, J and clone size are those of that table, while D and trimming were read from the DNA. This table holds approximately 210,000 clones, 70% to 80% found once. This sample is drawn from a study of cytomegalovirus exposure and HLA in healthy donors. Study conclusions and caveats: In a later analysis, about 17,000 TCR beta sequences were associated with HLA alleles at 0.05 false discovery rate. Researchers catalogued 150 or so TCR beta chains as cytomegalovirus-associated.

This clonotype was sampled from a male donor in good health and CMV-seropositive. The sequenced sample was PBMCs.

CDR3 in DNA: TGTGCCAGCAGTACCCAAAGGGGGGGGGCGTACAATGAGCAGTTCTTC. Amino acids: CASSTQRGGAYNEQFF. V is TRBV27 and J is TRBJ2-1; D is possibly TRBD2 (7 bases). CDR3 length equals 16 residues. Germline-derived CDR1 and CDR2 are MNHEY and SMNVEV (reference sequence). Deletions cut 5 bases from V and 4 bases from J, with 18 bases between.